These 19 T cell receptor beta chains were sequenced from one sample in a study of T cell responses to AZD1222 COVID-19 vaccine. Libraries were prepared by immunoSEQ multiplex PCR; TCRdb keeps only in-frame clonotypes and omits some of them. The sample records 150,000 to 200,000 clones, approximately 90% being singletons. This sample comprised peripheral blood, obtained 28 days after the second AZD1222 dose. These receptors came from an adult who received the AZD1222 COVID-19 vaccine.

This clone was found a few times. This chain links TRBV5-6 with TRBJ2-3; TRBD1 aligns across 7 bases. The germline CDR1 and CDR2 sequences are SGHDT and YYEEEE. The CDR3 consists of 17 residues. J gave up 2 bases and V 0 bases, and 9 bases lay outside the gene matches. CDR3 region: CASSLVRTGSFTDTQYF. CDR3 DNA sequence: TGTGCCAGCAGCTTGGTTCGGACAGGTTCTTTCACAGATACGCAGTATTTT.

This chain uses TRBV7-9 with TRBJ2-7; D perhaps matches TRBD2 (6 bases). CDR3 size: 13 residues. Germline CDR1 is SEHNR and CDR2 is FQNEAQ (reference sequence). Trimming took 6 bases from V and 4 from J, leaving 13 bases between them. CDR3 DNA: TGTGCCAGCAGGACGGGACTCGGGTACGAGCAGTACTTC. Encoded protein: CASRTGLGYEQYF.

The chain uses TRBV28 and TRBJ1-5, with D perhaps matching TRBD1 (5 bases). Germline assignment: CDR1 MDHEN and CDR2 SYDVKM. The CDR3 is 13 amino acids. The V gene lost 2 bases and the J gene lost 9 bases, with 11 bases spanning the gap. CDR3: CASSLGAVGPQHF. The CDR3 region has the DNA TGTGCCAGCAGTTTAGGGGCAGTCGGGCCCCAGCATTTT.

This chain uses TRBV4-1 with TRBJ2-7; the D gene is possibly TRBD1 (6 bases). Trimming removed 1 base from V and 3 bases from J, with 16 bases in between. The CDR3 consists of 16 residues. Germline V CDR1 and CDR2: MGHRA, YSYEKL. Here the CDR3 DNA reads TGCGCCAGCAGCCAAGTTTGGGGGCAGCGAATCTACGAGCAGTACTTC. It yields the protein CASSQVWGQRIYEQYF.

The chain recombines TRBV28 with TRBJ1-5; D ambiguous. This CDR3 is 16 amino acids long. Trimming cost V 5 bases and J 5 bases, with 19 bases left between them. CDR1 is MDHEN, CDR2 SYDVKM, per germline. The CDR3 nucleotides are TGTGCCAGCAGTCCGCCAAAATTGGTTGGCTATCAGCCCCAGCATTTT. Translation: CASSPPKLVGYQPQHF.

The J gene is TRBJ1-2, the V gene TRBV7-3; D possibly corresponds to TRBD1 (5 bases). V lost 2 bases and J 1 base, leaving 11 bases between the germline ends. This CDR3 has 15 residues. The germline V gene has CDR1 SGHTA and CDR2 FQGTGA. CDR3 amino acids: CASSLGPDSNYGYTF. The CDR3 nucleotides read TGTGCCAGCAGCTTAGGGCCCGACAGTAACTATGGCTACACCTTC.

The rearrangement uses TRBV27 and TRBJ2-2, with 11 bases aligning to TRBD2. With 4 bases clipped from V and 1 base from J, the junction kept 2 bases outside the gene matches. CDR3 length equals 16 residues. Germline lookup yields CDR1 MNHEY and CDR2 SMNVEV (reference sequence). CDR3 sequence reads: CASSSGLAENTGELFF. The DNA of the CDR3 is TGTGCCAGCAGTTCGGGACTAGCGGAGAACACCGGGGAGCTGTTTTTT.

This chain's CDR3 is CASSQEKRTDAQETQYF. The CDR3 coding sequence is TGTGCCAGCAGCCAAGAGAAGAGGACAGACGCCCAAGAGACCCAGTACTTC. This sequence joins TRBV3-1 (or the pseudogene TRBV3-2) and TRBJ2-5; maybe TRBD1 (6 bases). Germline loops: CDR1 LGHDT, CDR2 YNNKEL (reference sequence). The length of the CDR3 is 17 residues. Between the trimmed V and J ends, which lost 0 bases and 1 base, there was a span of 15 bases.

The V gene is TRBV19, the J gene TRBJ2-5, with TRBD2 matching over 10 bases. Trimming took 5 bases from V and 2 from J; bases not matched to a gene: 5. This CDR3 has 15 amino acids. CDR1 is LNHDA, CDR2 SQIVND, per germline (reference sequence). The CDR3 DNA reads TGTGCCAGTAGTGTTCGGACTAGCGGACAAGAGACCCAGTACTTC. Encoded protein: CASSVRTSGQETQYF.

V is TRBV18 and J is TRBJ1-4, with D possibly matching TRBD1 (5 bases). From germline, CDR1 is KGHSH and CDR2 LQKENI. The V and J ends lost 0 bases and 5 bases respectively, with 10 bases between them. This CDR3 region has 15 residues. CDR3 sequence reads: CASSPPGLGNEKLFF. CDR3 in DNA: TGTGCCAGCTCACCACCGGGACTGGGGAATGAAAAACTGTTTTTT.

This rearrangement joins TRBV3-1 (or the pseudogene TRBV3-2) to TRBJ2-1, with 9 nucleotides matching TRBD2. Germline V lookup: CDR1 LGHDT, CDR2 YNNKEL (reference sequence). The CDR3 covers 17 residues. The J segment lost 5 bases and the V segment lost 1 base, leaving 9 bases of the junction unmatched. This CDR3 is CASSQGLVSGRNNEQFF. CDR3 DNA sequence: TGTGCCAGCAGCCAAGGTTTGGTAAGCGGGAGGAACAATGAGCAGTTCTTC.

The chain uses TRBV7-6 and TRBJ2-1; D uncertain. The CDR3 contains 12 residues. Germline-derived CDR1 and CDR2 are SGHVS and FNYEAQ. Trimming pared 2 bases from V and 13 bases from J, leaving 12 bases between. The CDR3 sequence is CASSLFDQRQFF. The DNA of the CDR3 is TGTGCCAGCAGCTTATTCGACCAGAGACAGTTCTTC.

In this sample, this clone turned up once. The chain combines TRBV7-2 with TRBJ2-5; 14 nucleotides match TRBD2. CDR1 and CDR2 from the germline V gene are SGHTA and FQGNSA. CDR3 length equals 16 residues. V was clipped by 6 bases and J by 4 bases; unmatched bases: 7. The CDR3 loop is CASRHGLAGGGETQYF. As DNA, the CDR3 is TGTGCCAGCAGACACGGACTAGCGGGAGGAGGAGAGACCCAGTACTTC.

The chain has TRBV27 and TRBJ2-7; perhaps TRBD1 as D (6 bases). The CDR3 is 12 amino acids. Germline CDR1 is MNHEY and CDR2 is SMNVEV (reference sequence). V was clipped by 5 bases and J by 2 bases, with 7 bases between them. CDR3 DNA: TGTGCCAGCAGTCCAGGGGCCTACGAGCAGTACTTC. Its translation: CASSPGAYEQYF.

J is TRBJ1-2 and V is TRBV4-2; tentative D call: TRBD1 (6 bases). V gave up 4 bases and J gave up 3 bases, with 18 bases separating them. Germline CDR1 reads LGHNA; CDR2 reads YNFKEQ. The CDR3 has 16 amino acids. The CDR3 DNA follows: TGTGCCAGCAGCCCGACCCATAGGGACATAGACTATGGCTACACCTTC. Translation gives CASSPTHRDIDYGYTF.

The chain has TRBV21-1 and TRBJ1-1. TRBV21-1 is deemed a pseudogene. The CDR3 runs to 13 residues. For the CDR3, the DNA is TGTGCCAGCAGGTCTCCCACTCGGGGTGAAGCTTTCTTT. This encodes CASRSPTRGEAFF.

This CDR3 is CASSPRTSIAYEQYF. CDR3 coding DNA: TGTGCCAGCAGCCCCAGGACTAGTATCGCCTACGAGCAGTACTTC. The V gene is TRBV28, the J gene TRBJ2-7, with 7 positions matching TRBD2. Trimming removed 6 bases from V and 2 bases from J; junction bases left unmatched: 10. From germline, CDR1 is MDHEN and CDR2 SYDVKM. This CDR3 contains 15 residues. The entire variable domain, with the rest obtained from reference TRBV28 and TRBJ2-7, is as follows: DVKVTQSSRYLVKRTGEKVFLECVQDMDHENMFWYRQDPGLGLRLIYFSYDVKMKEKGDIPEGYSVSREKKERFSLILESASTNQTSMYLCASSPRTSIAYEQYFGPGTRLTVT.

Worth noting for this clone: The sample holds other DNA sequences that translate to the same CDR3. The chain is built from TRBV19 and TRBJ2-7, with 11 bases that match TRBD2. Germline CDR1 LNHDA, CDR2 SQIVND (reference sequence). The J segment lost 1 base and the V segment lost 4 bases, leaving 6 bases of the junction unmatched. The CDR3 is 16 amino acids. In DNA form, the CDR3 reads TGTGCCAGTAGTAAAACCGGGACTAGCGGTTCCTACGAGCAGTACTTC. Protein product: CASSKTGTSGSYEQYF.

The CDR3 loop reads CASSLERGYNEQFF. The CDR3 region has the DNA TGTGCCAGCAGTTTAGAACGGGGCTACAATGAGCAGTTCTTC. The V and J genes are TRBV28 and TRBJ2-1, with D maybe TRBD2 (5 bases). The germline V gene encodes CDR1 MDHEN and CDR2 SYDVKM. V was shortened by 2 bases and J by 3 bases, with 8 bases between the two germline ends. The CDR3 is made up of 14 amino acids.